This T cell receptor (beta chain) is drawn from a study of T-cell reconstitution after alpha-beta-depleted transplantation in children. Using unique molecular identifiers, the investigators prepared the TCRbeta library. MiXCR, applied by TCRdb to the PCR reads, yields one record per CDR3 protein. Counted here are about 540,000 distinct CDR3 sequences, 27% occurring once; the ten biggest clones make up approximately 33%. Study observations and caveats: It was newly produced T cells that mostly accounted for T-cell counts and diversity one year after transplant.

To note about this clonotype: Its antigen is unknown.

V gave up 1 base and J gave up 4 bases, with 8 bases separating them. Germline lookup yields CDR1 SGHRS and CDR2 YFSETQ. There are 13 residues in the CDR3. This TCR was sampled from a boy younger than two with Wiskott-Aldrich syndrome, due to receive a stem cell transplant. The chain couples TRBV5-1 to TRBJ2-5; D gene unclear. Source: PBMCs, taken before TCRalphabeta/CD19-depleted stem cell transplant. The CDR3 DNA reads TGCGCCAGCAGCTTGTCCAGAGTAGAGACCCAGTACTTC. This translates into CASSLSRVETQYF.